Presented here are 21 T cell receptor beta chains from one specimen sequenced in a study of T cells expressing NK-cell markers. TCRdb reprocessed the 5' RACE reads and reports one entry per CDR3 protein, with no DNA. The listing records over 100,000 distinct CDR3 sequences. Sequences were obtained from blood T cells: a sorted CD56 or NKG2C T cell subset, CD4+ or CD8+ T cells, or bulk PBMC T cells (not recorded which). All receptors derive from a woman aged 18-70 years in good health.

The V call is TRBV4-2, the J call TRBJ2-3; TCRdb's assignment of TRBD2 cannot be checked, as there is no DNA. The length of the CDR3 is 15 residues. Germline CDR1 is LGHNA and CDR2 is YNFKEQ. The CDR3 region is CASSHTSGATDTQYF.

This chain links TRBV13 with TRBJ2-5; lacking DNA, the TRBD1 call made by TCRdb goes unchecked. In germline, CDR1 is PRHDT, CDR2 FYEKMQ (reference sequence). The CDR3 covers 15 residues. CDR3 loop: CASSPTGAGEETQYF.

The CDR3 protein is CASSWGPGTDTQYF. The rearrangement uses TRBV7-9 and TRBJ2-3; as DNA is missing, the TRBD1 call by TCRdb cannot be tested. Per the germline V gene, CDR1 is SEHNR and CDR2 is FQNEAQ (reference sequence). The CDR3 totals 14 residues.

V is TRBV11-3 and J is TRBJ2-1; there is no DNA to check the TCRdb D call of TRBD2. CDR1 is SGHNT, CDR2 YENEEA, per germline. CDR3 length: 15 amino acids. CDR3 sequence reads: CASSLGGRGNNEQFF.

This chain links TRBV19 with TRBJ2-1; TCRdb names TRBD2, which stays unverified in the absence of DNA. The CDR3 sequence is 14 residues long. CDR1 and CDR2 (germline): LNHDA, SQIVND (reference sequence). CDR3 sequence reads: CASSIDGRANEQFF.

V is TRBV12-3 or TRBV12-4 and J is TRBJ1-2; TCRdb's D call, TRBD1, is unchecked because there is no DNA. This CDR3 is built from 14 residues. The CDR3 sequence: CASRDGTGGYGYTF.

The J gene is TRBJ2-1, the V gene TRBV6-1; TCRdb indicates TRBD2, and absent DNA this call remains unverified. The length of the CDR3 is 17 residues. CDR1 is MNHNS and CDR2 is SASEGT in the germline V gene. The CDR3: CASTPDPPPRLGDEQFF.

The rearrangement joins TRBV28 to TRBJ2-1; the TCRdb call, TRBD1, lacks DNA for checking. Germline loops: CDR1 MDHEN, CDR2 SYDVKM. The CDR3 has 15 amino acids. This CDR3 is CASPKDREGYNEQFF.

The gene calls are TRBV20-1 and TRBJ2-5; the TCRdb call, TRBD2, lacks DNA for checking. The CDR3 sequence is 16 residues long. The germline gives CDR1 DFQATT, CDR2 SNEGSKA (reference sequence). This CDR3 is CSAREVAGQPEETQYF.

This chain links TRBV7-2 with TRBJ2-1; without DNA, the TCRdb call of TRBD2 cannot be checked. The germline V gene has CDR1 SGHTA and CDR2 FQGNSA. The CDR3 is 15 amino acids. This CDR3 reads CASSLYGGGNNEQFF.

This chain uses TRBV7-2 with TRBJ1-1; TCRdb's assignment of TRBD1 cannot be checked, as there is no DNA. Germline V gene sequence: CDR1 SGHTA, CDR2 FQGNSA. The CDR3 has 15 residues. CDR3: CASSLGYRSNTEAFF.

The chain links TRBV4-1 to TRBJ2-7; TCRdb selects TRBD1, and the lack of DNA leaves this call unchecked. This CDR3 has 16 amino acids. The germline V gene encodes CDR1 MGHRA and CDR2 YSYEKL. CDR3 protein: CASSQDEGQLPDEQYF.

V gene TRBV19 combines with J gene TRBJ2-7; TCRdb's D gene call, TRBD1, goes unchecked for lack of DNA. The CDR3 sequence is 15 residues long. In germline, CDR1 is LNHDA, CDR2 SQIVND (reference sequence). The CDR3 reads CASSIRDTAIYEQYF.

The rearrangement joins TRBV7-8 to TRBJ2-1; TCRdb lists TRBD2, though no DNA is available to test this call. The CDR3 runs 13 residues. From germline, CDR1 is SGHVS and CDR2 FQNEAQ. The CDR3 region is CASSFRTYNEQFF. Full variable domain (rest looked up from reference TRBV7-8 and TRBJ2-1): GAGVSQSPRYKVAKRGQDVALRCDPISGHVSLFWYQQALGQGPEFLTYFQNEAQLDKSGLPSDRFFAERPEGSVSTLKIQRTQQEDSAVYLCASSFRTYNEQFFGPGTRLTVL.

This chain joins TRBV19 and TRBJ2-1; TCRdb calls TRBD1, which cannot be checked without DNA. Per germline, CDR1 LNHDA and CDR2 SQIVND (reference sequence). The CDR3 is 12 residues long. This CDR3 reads CASSGGWNEQFF.

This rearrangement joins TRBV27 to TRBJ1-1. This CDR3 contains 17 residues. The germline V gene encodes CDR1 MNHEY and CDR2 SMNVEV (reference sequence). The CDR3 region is CASSRWGQAAANTEAFF.

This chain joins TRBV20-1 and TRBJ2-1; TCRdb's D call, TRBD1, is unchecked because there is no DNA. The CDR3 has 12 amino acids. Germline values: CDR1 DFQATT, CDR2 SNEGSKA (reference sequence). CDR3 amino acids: CSARRQDNEQFF.

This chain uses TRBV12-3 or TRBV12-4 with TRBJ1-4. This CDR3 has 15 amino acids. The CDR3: CASSFGSTTNEKLFF.

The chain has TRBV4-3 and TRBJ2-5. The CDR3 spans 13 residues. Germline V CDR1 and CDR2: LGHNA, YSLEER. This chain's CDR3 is CASSQDPQETQYF.

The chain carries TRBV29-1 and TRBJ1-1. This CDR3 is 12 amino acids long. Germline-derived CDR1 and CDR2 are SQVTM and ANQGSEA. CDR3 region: CSAVWANTEAFF.

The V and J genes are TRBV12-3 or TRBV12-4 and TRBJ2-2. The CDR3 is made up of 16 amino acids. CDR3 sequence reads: CASTISRLSNTGELFF.